The T cell receptor beta chain under discussion was sequenced for a study of cytomegalovirus exposure and HLA in healthy donors. The PCR used 60 Vbeta and 13 Jbeta primers. Generated by immunoSEQ multiplex PCR, the TCRdb table keeps only in-frame clones and is missing some. The sample table includes 60,000 to 65,000 clones. Regarding this clone: Its antigen remains unknown.

Germline V gives CDR1 MNHEY, CDR2 SVGAGI. The ends lost 4 bases at V and 7 bases at J; junction bases unmatched: 6. This CDR3 comprises 15 residues. General study results and limits: Published work reported that the classifier diagnosed cytomegalovirus status with high specificity and sensitivity.

Specimen: PBMCs. This receptor was obtained from a young woman in good health and CMV-seronegative. This chain links TRBV6-5 with TRBJ2-1; TRBD2 matches 11 bases. The CDR3 sequence is CASSSTSGSVNEQFF. The CDR3 DNA is TGTGCCAGCAGTTCTACTAGCGGGAGTGTAAATGAGCAGTTCTTC.